This T cell receptor beta chain was captured in a study of shared clonotypes between healthy human individuals. TCRdb's table, derived via immunoSEQ multiplex PCR, lists solely in-frame clones and lacks some. The sample has some 2.1 million clones; roughly 94% are singletons. This CDR3 contains 15 residues. The ends were cut back, 5 bases at V and 7 bases at J, with 23 bases in the middle. CDR1 and CDR2 from the germline V gene are GTSNPN and SVGIG (reference sequence). This chain links TRBV30 with TRBJ1-2, with D uncertain. The clonotype originates from a man between 18 and 35 years old in good health. Sequenced material: naive CD4+ T cells sorted from blood. The subset was: CD45RA+ positively selected. The CDR3 DNA is TGTGCCTGGCAACCTAAGGCAGCCACCAAGGTTGGCTACACCTTC. This encodes CAWQPKAATKVGYTF.